This T cell receptor beta chain originates from a study of blood T cell repertoires in COVID-19. Study in general: Sample material is recorded as cDNA or gDNA derived from T cells, B-cell-depleted T cells, or PBMCs.

Cohort allocation depended upon clinical history that participants reported. This CDR3 is 14 amino acids long. The germline CDR1 and CDR2 sequences are SGHNT and YYREEE (reference sequence). V dropped 0 bases and J dropped 5; count of bases not matched to a gene: 3. Under the authors' procedure: It was from reference gene primer amplification that nucleated cell counts were estimated. Assay: immunoSEQ multiplex PCR; the TCRdb copy retains only in-frame clones and omits some. D and trimming come from the DNA, and the V and J calls and clone size come from that table. Here the sample spans about 160,000 clones, about four fifths being singletons.

This sequence joins TRBV5-4 and TRBJ1-2; 8 nucleotides line up with TRBD1. The TCR sequence derives from a woman aged 60-75 years who had recovered from COVID-19. The sequenced sample was PBMCs or T cells enriched from blood (not recorded which). This chain's CDR3 is CASSLGQGRYGYTF. The DNA for the CDR3 is TGTGCCAGCAGCTTGGGACAGGGGAGGTATGGCTACACCTTC.